This T cell receptor beta chain was observed in a study of cytomegalovirus exposure and HLA in healthy donors. The CDR3 covers 14 residues. Germline V gene sequence: CDR1 SEHNR, CDR2 FQNEAQ (reference sequence). Regarding the study as a whole: Excluded: some indistinguishable V segments such as TRBV6-2 and TRBV6-3. In a later analysis, parvovirus B19, influenza, CMV and Epstein-Barr virus appeared linked to several top co-occurrence clusters. The study labeled 164 TCR beta chains cytomegalovirus-associated.

In the case of this clone: Its antigen is unknown. At one end the junction does not follow the germline gene, possibly because of a read error.

This PCR relied on a set of 60 Vbeta primers and 13 Jbeta primers. The table came from immunoSEQ multiplex PCR; TCRdb's copy has only in-frame clones and leaves some out. Of about 120,000 clones listed, 83% were seen once; the top ten hold approximately 3.6%. Material for sequencing was PBMCs. The chain recombines TRBV7-9 with TRBJ2-4; the match to TRBD1 covers 7 bases. The sequence derives from a woman aged 40-49 years in good health and CMV-seropositive. Written as DNA, the CDR3 is TGTTCCAGCTCCGGGACAGTAGCCAAAAACATTCAGTACTTC. Protein sequence: CSSSGTVAKNIQYF.